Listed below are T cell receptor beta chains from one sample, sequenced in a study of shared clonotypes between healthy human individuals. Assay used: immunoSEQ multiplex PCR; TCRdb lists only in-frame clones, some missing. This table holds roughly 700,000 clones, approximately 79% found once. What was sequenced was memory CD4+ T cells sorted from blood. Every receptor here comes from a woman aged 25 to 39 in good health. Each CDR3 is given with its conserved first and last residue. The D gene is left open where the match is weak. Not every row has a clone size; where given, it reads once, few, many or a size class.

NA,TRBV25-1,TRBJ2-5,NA,CASSEAQGLQETQYF,TGTGCCAGCAGTGAAGCACAGGGACTACAAGAGACCCAGTACTTC
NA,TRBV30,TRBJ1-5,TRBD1,CAWSSGQGLSAQPQHF,TGTGCCTGGAGCTCAGGACAGGGTTTGTCCGCCCAGCCCCAGCATTTT
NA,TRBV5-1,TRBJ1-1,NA,CASSLRDNGEAFF,TGCGCCAGCAGCTTAAGGGACAACGGAGAAGCTTTCTTT
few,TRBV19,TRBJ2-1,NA,CASSMEQFSNEQFF,TGTGCCAGTAGTATGGAACAGTTTTCTAATGAGCAGTTCTTC
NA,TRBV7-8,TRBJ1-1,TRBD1,CASSSRTGTGAEAFF,TGTGCCAGCAGCTCGCGTACCGGGACAGGGGCTGAAGCTTTCTTT
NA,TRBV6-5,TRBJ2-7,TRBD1,CASIPGQPNEQYF,TGTGCCAGCATTCCGGGACAGCCAAACGAGCAGTACTTC
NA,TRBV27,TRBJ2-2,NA,CASSLSRGATGELFF,TGTGCCAGCAGTTTATCTCGCGGGGCCACCGGGGAGCTGTTTTTT
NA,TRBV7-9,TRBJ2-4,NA,CASSLYPRGNDIQYF,TGTGCCAGCAGCTTATACCCCAGGGGTAATGACATTCAGTACTTC
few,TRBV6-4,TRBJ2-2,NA,CASSDGGLVAENTGELFF,TGTGCCAGCAGTGACGGAGGGCTTGTAGCGGAAAACACCGGGGAGCTGTTTTTT
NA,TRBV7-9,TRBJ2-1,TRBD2,CASSLELAGEGEQFF,TGTGCCAGCAGCTTAGAGCTAGCGGGAGAGGGTGAGCAGTTCTTC
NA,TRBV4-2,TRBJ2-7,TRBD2,CASSQDSSGRPPYEQYF,TGTGCCAGCAGCCAAGATTCTAGCGGGAGGCCCCCCTACGAGCAGTACTTC
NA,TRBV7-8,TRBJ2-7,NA,CASSLSKGLPDYEQYF,TGTGCCAGCAGCTTAAGCAAAGGACTACCAGACTACGAGCAGTACTTC
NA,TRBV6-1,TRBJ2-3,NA,CASSERPGASTDTQYF,TGTGCCAGCAGTGAACGCCCGGGGGCTAGCACAGATACGCAGTATTTT
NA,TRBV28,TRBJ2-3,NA,CASSPGRTSRYTDTQYF,TGTGCCAGCAGTCCCGGACGGACATCTCGGTACACAGATACGCAGTATTTT
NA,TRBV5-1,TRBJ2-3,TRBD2,CASRILIAGSTDTQYF,TGCGCCAGCAGAATACTAATAGCGGGGAGCACAGATACGCAGTATTTT
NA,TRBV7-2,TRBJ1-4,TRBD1,CASTIGGTGEKLFF,TGTGCCAGCACCATAGGAGGGACAGGGGAAAAACTGTTTTTT
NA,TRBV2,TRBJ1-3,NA,CASSAGAGRYSGNTIYF,TGTGCCAGCAGTGCGGGGGCAGGACGATACTCTGGAAACACCATATATTTT
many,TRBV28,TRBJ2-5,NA,CASSSYPGETQYF,TGTGCCAGCAGTTCCTACCCAGGCGAGACCCAGTACTTC
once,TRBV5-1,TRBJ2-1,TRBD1,CASTTGTGGVEQFF,TGCGCCAGCACAACCGGGACAGGGGGCGTTGAGCAGTTCTTC
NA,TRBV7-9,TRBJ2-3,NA,CASRGFTDTQYF,TGTGCCAGCAGGGGATTCACAGATACGCAGTATTTT
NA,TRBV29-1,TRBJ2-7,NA,CSVEGPGLYEQYF,TGCAGCGTTGAGGGGCCGGGACTCTACGAGCAGTACTTC
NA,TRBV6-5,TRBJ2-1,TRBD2,CASSYSQREHEQFF,TGTGCCAGCAGTTACTCACAGCGGGAGCATGAGCAGTTCTTC
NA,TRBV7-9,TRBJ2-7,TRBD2,CASSVAGSYEQYF,TGTGCCAGCAGCGTAGCGGGGTCCTACGAGCAGTACTTC
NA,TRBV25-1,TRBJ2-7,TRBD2,CASSGTSGRRHEQYF,TGTGCCAGCAGTGGCACTAGCGGGAGGAGGCACGAGCAGTACTTC
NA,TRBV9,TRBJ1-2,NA,CASSVDLVRNYGYTF,TGTGCCAGCAGCGTAGATCTAGTCAGAAACTATGGCTACACCTTC
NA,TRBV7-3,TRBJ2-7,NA,CASSPYVLDEQYF,TGTGCCAGCAGCCCCTATGTGCTCGACGAGCAGTACTTC
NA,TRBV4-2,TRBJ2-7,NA,CASSQDRLPSGYEQYF,TGTGCCAGCAGCCAAGATCGTCTCCCTTCAGGGTACGAGCAGTACTTC
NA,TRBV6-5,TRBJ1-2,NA,CASSYSSGSSGYTF,TGTGCCAGCAGTTACTCGAGCGGGAGTTCTGGCTACACCTTC
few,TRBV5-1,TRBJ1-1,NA,CASSLVQLDTEAFF,TGCGCCAGCAGCCTGGTTCAACTCGACACTGAAGCTTTCTTT
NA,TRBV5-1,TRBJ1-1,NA,CASSLTPANAEAFF,TGCGCCAGCAGCTTGACGCCAGCGAATGCCGAAGCTTTCTTT
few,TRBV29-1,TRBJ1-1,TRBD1,CSAGTGRGDTEAFF,TGCAGCGCCGGGACAGGCAGGGGGGACACTGAAGCTTTCTTT
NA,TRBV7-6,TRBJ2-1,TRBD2,CASSQTGTTQSATQFF,TGTGCCAGCAGCCAAACCGGGACTACGCAGTCAGCAACACAGTTCTTC
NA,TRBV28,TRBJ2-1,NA,CASSLYGSITYNEQFF,TGTGCCAGCAGTTTATACGGGAGTATCACCTACAATGAGCAGTTCTTC
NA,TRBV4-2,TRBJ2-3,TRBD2,CASSQGGLAADTQYF,TGTGCCAGCAGCCAAGGGGGACTAGCCGCAGATACGCAGTATTTT
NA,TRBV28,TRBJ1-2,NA,CASSSADPRNYGYTF,TGTGCCAGCAGTTCTGCAGACCCTAGAAACTATGGCTACACCTTC
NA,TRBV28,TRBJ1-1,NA,CASSPPGEVTEAFF,TGTGCCAGCAGTCCCCCGGGGGAGGTTACTGAAGCTTTCTTT
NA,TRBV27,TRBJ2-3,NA,CASSLGRLLTDTQYF,TGTGCCAGCAGTTTAGGGAGACTTCTCACAGATACGCAGTATTTT
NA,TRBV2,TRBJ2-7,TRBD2,CASSEVFAGAYEQYF,TGTGCCAGCAGTGAAGTCTTCGCGGGAGCCTACGAGCAGTACTTC
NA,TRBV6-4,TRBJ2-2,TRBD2,CASSRGTKNTGELFF,TGTGCCAGCAGCAGAGGGACTAAGAACACCGGGGAGCTGTTTTTT
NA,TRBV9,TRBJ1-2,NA,CASSIQQGANYGYTF,TGTGCCAGCAGCATCCAACAGGGAGCTAACTATGGCTACACCTTC
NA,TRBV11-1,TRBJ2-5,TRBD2,CASARDYLQETQYF,TGTGCCAGCGCCCGGGACTACTTACAAGAGACCCAGTACTTC